These T cell receptor beta chains were read from a single sample in a study of cytomegalovirus exposure and HLA in healthy donors. Assay: immunoSEQ multiplex PCR; the TCRdb copy retains only in-frame clones and omits some. The sample has around 200,000 clones, 77% seen once. The sample taken for sequencing was PBMCs. The receptors come from a woman aged 60-75 years in good health and CMV-seropositive. CDR3s include the opening cysteine and the closing phenylalanine or tryptophan.

j_call: TRBJ1-2
v_call: TRBV27
cdr3_aa: CASSHYGTAANYGYTF

j_call: TRBJ1-1
v_call: TRBV19
cdr3_aa: CASSMIGQYTEAFF

j_call: TRBJ1-2
v_call: TRBV28
cdr3_aa: CASSLLGGGYTF

j_call: TRBJ1-3
v_call: TRBV30
cdr3_aa: CAFGQYSGNTIYF

j_call: TRBJ1-1
v_call: TRBV6-1
cdr3_aa: CASTKDRLVPEAFF

j_call: TRBJ1-2
v_call: TRBV10-3
cdr3_aa: CAIGSGYTF

j_call: TRBJ1-2
v_call: TRBV18
cdr3_aa: CASSPMGQSYSYGYTF

j_call: TRBJ2-1
v_call: TRBV30
cdr3_aa: CAWSVQGNEQFF

j_call: TRBJ1-3
v_call: TRBV13
cdr3_aa: CASSRDPSREGNTIYF

j_call: TRBJ2-2
v_call: TRBV5-4
cdr3_aa: CASTRDRDAGELFF

j_call: TRBJ2-6
v_call: TRBV5-1
cdr3_aa: CASSYSGSSGANVLTF

j_call: TRBJ2-5
v_call: TRBV2
cdr3_aa: CASSEHGLAEETQYF

j_call: TRBJ1-2
v_call: TRBV19
cdr3_aa: CASSADIYGYTF

j_call: TRBJ2-3
v_call: TRBV7-9
cdr3_aa: CSSSFPAGSGTDTQYF

j_call: TRBJ1-6
v_call: TRBV9
cdr3_aa: CASSARGVFGSYNSPLHF

j_call: TRBJ2-1
v_call: TRBV9
cdr3_aa: CASSVEGQGMGEQFF

j_call: TRBJ1-1
v_call: TRBV5-1
cdr3_aa: CASSFTGADTEAFF

j_call: TRBJ2-5
v_call: TRBV5-1
cdr3_aa: CASSLNGQETQYF

j_call: TRBJ1-1
v_call: TRBV27
cdr3_aa: CASSSPGTEAFF

j_call: TRBJ1-2
v_call: TRBV7-9
cdr3_aa: CSSSLVGGQGVYGYTF

j_call: TRBJ2-7
v_call: TRBV18
cdr3_aa: CASSSSSGSFSYEQYF

j_call: TRBJ2-2
v_call: TRBV7-9
cdr3_aa: CASSSGQKNTGELFF

j_call: TRBJ2-3
v_call: TRBV19
cdr3_aa: CASSIYLAGRDTQYF

j_call: TRBJ2-1
v_call: TRBV7-9
cdr3_aa: CASRAPGLSLTNEQFF

j_call: TRBJ1-4
v_call: TRBV15
cdr3_aa: CATSGGQGGTNEKLFF

j_call: TRBJ2-2
v_call: TRBV7-2
cdr3_aa: CASSSNRNTGELFF

j_call: TRBJ2-5
v_call: TRBV7-2
cdr3_aa: CASSELAGVPETQYF

j_call: TRBJ1-1
v_call: TRBV2
cdr3_aa: CASSDFRGSTEAFF

j_call: TRBJ1-5
v_call: TRBV4-1
cdr3_aa: CASSQPGGKQPQHF

j_call: TRBJ2-7
v_call: TRBV10-1
cdr3_aa: CASSEAGGDSYEQYF

j_call: TRBJ1-5
v_call: TRBV18
cdr3_aa: CASSPNRGNQPQHF

j_call: TRBJ2-1
v_call: TRBV27
cdr3_aa: CASSFSRGFNTYNEQFF

j_call: TRBJ2-3
v_call: TRBV5-4
cdr3_aa: CASSPPGGVQSTDTQYF

j_call: TRBJ1-4
v_call: TRBV9
cdr3_aa: CASSAQDRGTNEKLFF

j_call: TRBJ1-4
v_call: TRBV10-3
cdr3_aa: CAISDRRETNEKLFF

j_call: TRBJ2-5
v_call: TRBV9
cdr3_aa: CASSVAGSGEETQYF

j_call: TRBJ2-7
v_call: TRBV4-3
cdr3_aa: CASSQDRELLYEQYF

j_call: TRBJ2-1
v_call: TRBV5-1
cdr3_aa: CASSFGLAGGHEQFF

j_call: TRBJ1-5
v_call: TRBV6-1
cdr3_aa: CASGRADRRHQPQHF

j_call: TRBJ1-1
v_call: TRBV6-1
cdr3_aa: CASSVSQGLPEAFF